This T cell receptor (beta chain) was profiled in a study of cytomegalovirus exposure and HLA in healthy donors. Study findings and constraints: Some TCR beta chains (more than 150 of them) were listed as cytomegalovirus-associated. HLA restriction was apparent for most CMV-associated TCR beta chains in a later analysis. An analysis done earlier found most TCR beta V segments productive about 87% or about 30% of the time.

The PCR used 60 Vbeta and 13 Jbeta primers. Original data processing: Among the unique TCR beta chains that a later analysis counted, about 81 million in all, about 11 million were shared. Sequencing used immunoSEQ multiplex PCR; TCRdb keeps in-frame clones, though not all of them. That table supplies the V and J calls and clone size; D and trimming were determined from the DNA. The sample contains 150,000 to 200,000 clones, approximately 81% of which appear only once. J gave up 8 bases and V 1 base, and 17 bases lay outside the gene matches. CDR3 length equals 18 residues. In germline, CDR1 is LNHNV, CDR2 YYDKDF (reference sequence). A remark on this clone: Its antigen is not known.

The TCR comes from a man between 18 and 29 years old in good health and CMV-seronegative. This chain uses TRBV15 with TRBJ2-1; 7 bases line up with TRBD1. The material sequenced was PBMCs. CDR3 sequence: CATSRGTAGTAKGDEQFF. The CDR3 bases are TGTGCCACCAGCAGAGGCACGGCCGGGACAGCCAAGGGCGATGAGCAGTTCTTC.